This is a list of T cell receptor beta chains from one sample in a study of cytomegalovirus exposure and HLA in healthy donors. Libraries were prepared by immunoSEQ multiplex PCR; TCRdb keeps only in-frame clonotypes and omits some of them. Of around 190,000 clones in the sample, around 77% are singletons; the top ten hold just under 3%. Sequencing was performed on PBMCs. The receptor source for this set is a woman aged 25 to 45 in good health and CMV-seronegative. Both conserved end residues are part of each CDR3. The order of the fields is CDR3 protein, CDR3 DNA, J gene, D gene, V gene, clone size. A D gene is named only where the DNA matches it firmly. Some rows have no size entry. The others give once, few or many, or a class for an expanded clone.

CASSSSTGRNEQYF TGTGCCAGCTCATCTTCGACAGGAAGGAACGAGCAGTACTTC TRBJ2-7 . TRBV18 .
CASSRQGNTEAFF TGTGCCAGCAGTAGACAGGGGAACACTGAAGCTTTCTTT TRBJ1-1 TRBD1 TRBV25-1 .
CASSEEETGDTGELFF TGTGCCAGCAGTGAGGAAGAGACAGGGGACACCGGGGAGCTGTTTTTT TRBJ2-2 TRBD1 TRBV6-4 .
CASSLTGGGYNEQFF TGTGCCAGCAGCTTAACGGGAGGGGGCTACAATGAGCAGTTCTTC TRBJ2-1 TRBD2 TRBV7-8 .
CASSSGQGDNQPQHF TGTGCCAGCAGTTCCGGACAGGGGGACAATCAGCCCCAGCATTTT TRBJ1-5 TRBD1 TRBV28 .
CSVYMRLAGDREQFF TGCAGCGTTTATATGAGGTTAGCGGGAGACCGAGAGCAGTTCTTC TRBJ2-1 TRBD2 TRBV29-1 .
CAWSGISSLYEQYF TGTGCCTGGAGTGGGATCTCTAGTCTCTACGAGCAGTACTTC TRBJ2-7 . TRBV30 once
CAWRGTEAFF TGTGCCTGGAGAGGGACAGAAGCTTTCTTT TRBJ1-1 . TRBV30 .
CASSSTSDTDTQYF TGTGCCAGCTCATCGACTAGTGACACAGATACGCAGTATTTT TRBJ2-3 . TRBV18 .
CASSLPRDSGIILTYEQYF TGTGCCAGCAGTTTACCCCGGGATAGCGGGATCATTTTAACCTACGAGCAGTACTTC TRBJ2-7 TRBD2 TRBV28 .
CASSVDSRNTEAFF TGTGCCAGCAGCGTAGACAGTCGGAACACTGAAGCTTTCTTT TRBJ1-1 . TRBV9 .
CASSLVAGVTDTQYF TGCGCCAGCAGCTTGGTAGCGGGAGTCACAGATACGCAGTATTTT TRBJ2-3 TRBD2 TRBV5-1 .
CSVAVGGRGQETQYF TGCAGCGTGGCTGTCGGGGGACGGGGTCAGGAGACCCAGTACTTC TRBJ2-5 . TRBV29-1 .
CASSTTGVSGNTIYF TGTGCCAGCAGTACGACAGGGGTATCTGGAAACACCATATATTTT TRBJ1-3 TRBD1 TRBV6-5 once
CASSLEPNTEAFF TGTGCCAGCAGCTTAGAGCCGAACACTGAAGCTTTCTTT TRBJ1-1 . TRBV7-9 .
CASNYRGGTGELFF TGTGCCAGCAACTACAGGGGGGGGACCGGGGAGCTGTTTTTT TRBJ2-2 . TRBV27 .
CATSREGLGQGIFEQYF TGTGCCACCAGCAGAGAAGGGCTAGGACAGGGAATCTTCGAGCAGTACTTC TRBJ2-7 TRBD1 TRBV15 .
CASSLLRRLDTEAFF TGTGCCAGCAGTTTACTGAGGAGGCTCGACACTGAAGCTTTCTTT TRBJ1-1 . TRBV2 .
CASSAGWAGETQYF TGCGCCAGCAGCGCAGGATGGGCTGGAGAGACCCAGTACTTC TRBJ2-5 . TRBV5-1 .